Below are 21 T cell receptor beta chains sequenced from a single sample in a study of cytomegalovirus exposure and HLA in healthy donors. The PCR ran on 60 Vbeta and 13 Jbeta primers. Generated by immunoSEQ multiplex PCR, the TCRdb table keeps only in-frame clones and is missing some. The profile shows 100,000 to 150,000 clones, about 80% of them singletons. The sample comprised PBMCs. The receptor set was obtained from a man aged 35-49 years in good health and CMV-seronegative.

V and J are TRBV19 and TRBJ1-1; D is unresolved. CDR1 and CDR2 (germline): LNHDA, SQIVND (reference sequence). V lost 8 bases and J lost 6, with 13 bases in between. The CDR3 has 12 amino acids. The CDR3, as DNA: TGTGCCAGTCGGGGATTGGTTTCTGAAGCTTTCTTT. Residues: CASRGLVSEAFF.

This clone occurred a few times. J is TRBJ2-1 and V is TRBV11-2, with D maybe TRBD1 (5 bases). Trimming took off 1 base at V and 5 bases at J, with 18 bases between the two ends. CDR1 and CDR2 (germline): SGHAT, FQNNGV. This CDR3 is 17 amino acids long. CDR3 residues: CASSLGITAGLNNEQFF. The CDR3 coding sequence is TGTGCCAGCAGCTTAGGTATCACGGCAGGGCTTAACAATGAGCAGTTCTTC.

The rearrangement links TRBV5-1 to TRBJ2-7; 9 bases match TRBD1. CDR1 SGHRS and CDR2 YFSETQ come from the germline V gene. V shed 2 bases, J shed 7 bases, and the junction held 7 bases outside the gene matches. The length of the CDR3 is 14 residues. The CDR3 coding sequence is TGCGCCAGCAGCTTCGGGACAGGGTTGGGAGAGCAGTACTTC. It is translated as CASSFGTGLGEQYF.

The V gene is TRBV30, the J gene TRBJ2-3, with 8 positions matching TRBD2. V lost 5 bases and J lost 5; bases outside the gene matches: 3. From germline, CDR1 is GTSNPN and CDR2 SVGIG (reference sequence). The CDR3 is 12 residues long. The chain's CDR3 is CAWGTSGDTQYF. The CDR3 DNA reads as TGTGCCTGGGGGACTAGTGGAGATACGCAGTATTTT.

The chain carries TRBV5-1 and TRBJ1-6, with 9 bases aligning to TRBD1. This CDR3 region has 15 residues. CDR1 is SGHRS, CDR2 YFSETQ, per germline. Unmatched junction bases numbered 5, after V lost 5 bases and J lost 5 bases. Here the CDR3 reads CASRSGTGHNSPLHF. CDR3 sequence (DNA): TGCGCCAGCAGATCGGGGACAGGGCATAATTCACCCCTCCACTTT. The variable domain in full, with the rest retrieved from reference TRBV5-1 and TRBJ1-6, is KAGVTQTPRYLIKTRGQQVTLSCSPISGHRSVSWYQQTPGQGLQFLFEYFSETQRNKGNFPGRFSGRQFSNSRSEMNVSTLELGDSALYLCASRSGTGHNSPLHFGNGTRLTVT.

This rearrangement joins TRBV2 to TRBJ1-4; possible D gene TRBD1, 5 bases. V was pared by 5 bases and J by 8 bases, with 15 bases between. The CDR3 contains 14 residues. The V gene's germline CDR1 is SNHLY and CDR2 FYNNEI. This CDR3 is CASSPGLEGEKLFF. The DNA of the CDR3 is TGTGCCAGCAGTCCCGGATTGGAGGGGGAAAAACTGTTTTTT.

The chain combines TRBV2 with TRBJ2-1, with TRBD2 matching 11 bases. Germline V CDR1 and CDR2: SNHLY, FYNNEI. CDR3 length: 18 amino acids. J lost 5 bases, V lost 3 bases, and 12 bases had no gene match. The DNA for the CDR3 is TGTGCCAGCAGTGATCGGCTGCCTAGCGGGGGGACCCACAATGAGCAGTTCTTC. This codes for CASSDRLPSGGTHNEQFF.

This chain links TRBV30 with TRBJ1-5; maybe TRBD1 (5 bases). Germline V gene data show CDR1 as GTSNPN and CDR2 as SVGIG (reference sequence). CDR3 length equals 14 residues. V was clipped by 1 base and J by 4 bases, with 11 bases between them. The CDR3 DNA follows: TGTGCCTGGAGTGAAGGGGTTGGGAATCAGCCCCAGCATTTT. Translated: CAWSEGVGNQPQHF.

The chain couples TRBV9 to TRBJ2-3; TRBD2 matches at 7 bases. After removal of 4 bases from V and 1 base from J, the junction contained 6 bases not matched to a gene. The length of the CDR3 is 15 residues. Germline CDR1 reads SGDLS; CDR2 reads YYNGEE. The CDR3 loop reads CASSQISGGTDTQYF. Written as DNA, the CDR3 is TGTGCCAGCAGCCAAATCAGCGGGGGCACAGATACGCAGTATTTT.

The rearrangement links TRBV2 to TRBJ1-1, with 10 nucleotides matching TRBD1. After removal of 7 bases from V and 8 bases from J, the junction contained 4 bases not matched to a gene. Germline CDR1 and CDR2: SNHLY and FYNNEI. The CDR3 runs to 12 residues. The CDR3 loop is CASNRDRGEAFF. The DNA for the CDR3 is TGTGCCAGCAACAGGGACAGGGGAGAAGCTTTCTTT.

The chain is built from TRBV7-9 and TRBJ1-2, with D possibly matching TRBD1 (5 bases). CDR3 length: 14 residues. CDR1 and CDR2 (germline): SEHNR, FQNEAQ (reference sequence). Trimming removed 5 bases at V and 1 base at J, with 11 bases between. The CDR3, as DNA: TGTGCCAGCAGCCCGGGACTTAATAACTATGGCTACACCTTC. The encoded protein is CASSPGLNNYGYTF.

Concerning this clone itself: The germline gene is not matched at one end of the junction; a read error may be the cause. V gene TRBV7-9 combines with J gene TRBJ1-2, with a possible D match to TRBD1 (6 bases). The CDR3 is made up of 13 amino acids. Germline V gene sequence: CDR1 SEHNR, CDR2 FQNEAQ (reference sequence). The CDR3 here is CASSRDTVYRYTF. The CDR3 region has the DNA TGTGCCAGCAGCCGGGACACCGTCTATCGCTACACCTTC.

The chain recombines TRBV4-1 with TRBJ2-1, with TRBD1 identical over 9 bases. Germline loops: CDR1 MGHRA, CDR2 YSYEKL. The CDR3 contains 14 residues. Losses at the gene ends were 6 bases for V and 5 bases for J; bases not matched to a gene: 5. This CDR3 is CASRRTGANNEQFF. CDR3 nucleotides: TGCGCCAGCAGGCGGACAGGGGCGAACAATGAGCAGTTCTTC.

The chain combines TRBV9 with TRBJ1-5; D not certain. The CDR3 totals 15 residues. Trimming took off 0 bases at V and 5 bases at J, with 12 bases between the two ends. Germline loops: CDR1 SGDLS, CDR2 YYNGEE. The chain's CDR3 is CASSVATGIDQPQHF. As DNA, the CDR3 is TGTGCCAGCAGCGTAGCCACCGGGATTGATCAGCCCCAGCATTTT.

The J gene is TRBJ2-1, the V gene TRBV9, with 12 bases lining up with TRBD2. Germline V lookup: CDR1 SGDLS, CDR2 YYNGEE. J was trimmed by 5 bases and V by 7 bases; bases with no gene match: 4. There are 14 residues in the CDR3. CDR3 sequence reads: CASGRLAGDNEQFF. The CDR3 DNA is TGTGCCAGCGGGCGACTAGCGGGAGACAATGAGCAGTTCTTC. Filled out from reference TRBV9 and TRBJ2-1, the complete variable domain reads DSGVTQTPKHLITATGQRVTLRCSPRSGDLSVYWYQQSLDQGLQFLIQYYNGEERAKGNILERFSAQQFPDLHSELNLSSLELGDSALYFCASGRLAGDNEQFFGPGTRLTVL.

This clone was observed a few times. V is TRBV6-5 and J is TRBJ1-2; 9 bases line up with TRBD1. With V trimmed by 6 bases and J by 8 bases, 7 bases remained unmatched. CDR1 and CDR2 from the germline V gene are MNHEY and SVGAGI. There are 13 residues in the CDR3. The CDR3 DNA reads TGTGCCAGCAGGTCTGGGACAGGGACGGGCTACACCTTC. This translates into CASRSGTGTGYTF.

The chain carries TRBV5-1 and TRBJ1-6, with TRBD1 matching 7 bases. Germline CDR1 and CDR2: SGHRS and YFSETQ. The CDR3 runs 15 residues. Losses at the gene ends were 2 bases for V and 8 bases for J; bases not matched to a gene: 7. The CDR3 protein is CASSLDRGLDSPLHF. For the CDR3, the DNA is TGCGCCAGCAGCTTAGATAGGGGGCTGGATTCACCCCTCCACTTT.

The J gene is TRBJ2-5, the V gene TRBV10-3, with D possibly TRBD1 on 5 matching bases. V lost 10 bases and J lost 4, with 16 bases in between. The CDR3 totals 13 residues. In germline, CDR1 is ENHRY, CDR2 SYGVKD. For the CDR3, the DNA is TGTGCCACCCTAAGCAGGGTGGGAGAGACCCAGTACTTC. It codes for CATLSRVGETQYF.

The gene calls are TRBV30 and TRBJ2-5, with 8 bases lining up with TRBD1. Germline V gives CDR1 GTSNPN, CDR2 SVGIG (reference sequence). The CDR3 runs 13 residues. J lost 6 bases, V lost 3 bases, and 6 bases had no gene match. The CDR3 coding sequence is TGTGCCTGGAGCCCAGGGGGCGGGCAGACCCAGTACTTC. Translating it yields CAWSPGGGQTQYF.

This clone turned up a few times. The J gene is TRBJ2-6, the V gene TRBV5-3; 7 bases map to TRBD1. TRBV5-3 is placed among ORFs of uncertain function. After removal of 2 bases from V and 0 bases from J, the junction contained 11 bases not matched to a gene. The CDR3 totals 19 residues. The CDR3 coding sequence is TGTGCCAGAAGCTTACATCTGGGACAGTCCCACTCTGGGGCCAACGTCCTGACTTTC. Its translation is CARSLHLGQSHSGANVLTF.

This chain joins TRBV11-2 and TRBJ2-2; TRBD2 matches 7 bases. The CDR3 length is 16 residues. After removal of 1 base from V and 5 bases from J, the junction contained 7 bases not matched to a gene. Looked up from germline, CDR1 is SGHAT and CDR2 is FQNNGV. In DNA form, the CDR3 reads TGTGCCAGCAGCTTAGGGGAGGGTAGAGAAACCGGGGAGCTGTTTTTT. Its protein product is CASSLGEGRETGELFF.